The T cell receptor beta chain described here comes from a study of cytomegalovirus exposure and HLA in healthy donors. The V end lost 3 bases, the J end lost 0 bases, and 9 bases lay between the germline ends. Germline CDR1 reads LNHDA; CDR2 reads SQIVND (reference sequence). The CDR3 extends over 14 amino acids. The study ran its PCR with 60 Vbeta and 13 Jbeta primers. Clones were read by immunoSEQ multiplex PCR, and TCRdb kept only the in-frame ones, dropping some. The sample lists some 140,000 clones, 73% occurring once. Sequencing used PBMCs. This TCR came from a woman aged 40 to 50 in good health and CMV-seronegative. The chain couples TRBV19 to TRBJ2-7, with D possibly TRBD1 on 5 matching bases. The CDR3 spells CASSMTAGSYEQYF. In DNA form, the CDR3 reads TGTGCCAGTAGTATGACAGCCGGCTCCTACGAGCAGTACTTC. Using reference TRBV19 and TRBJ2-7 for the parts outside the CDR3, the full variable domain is DGGITQSPKYLFRKEGQNVTLSCEQNLNHDAMYWYRQDPGQGLRLIYYSQIVNDFQKGDIAEGYSVSREKKESFPLTVTSAQKNPTAFYLCASSMTAGSYEQYFGPGTRLTVT.